This is a list of T cell receptor beta chains from one sample in a study of T-cell memory formation after mild COVID-19. MiXCR, applied by TCRdb to the 5' RACE reads, yields one record per CDR3 protein. This sample has about half a million distinct CDR3 sequences, with 15% to 20% found just once. Sequencing used PBMCs or a T cell subset sorted from them (not recorded which). Every receptor here comes from an adult woman who had mild COVID-19 (a few samples of this study predate the infection). Cell type and time point are not known. The CDR3 runs from the conserved cysteine through the conserved F or W. The listing skips clone size in some rows; elsewhere it reads once, few, many or a size class.

J gene,clone size,V gene,CDR3 protein
TRBJ1-5,few,TRBV12-3/TRBV12-4,CASSSDRVPPQHF
TRBJ2-3,.,TRBV9,CASSVGWGGSDTQYF
TRBJ2-5,many,TRBV25-1,CASSEYSLTETQYF
TRBJ2-2,few,TRBV20-1,CSAREGRTSLTGELFF
TRBJ2-4,few,TRBV20-1,CSARGTQRNIQYF
TRBJ2-1,.,TRBV20-1,CSASGLRIDEQFF
TRBJ2-2,few,TRBV5-1,CASSTGLAGAGELFF
TRBJ2-1,.,TRBV25-1,CASSHSEQFF
TRBJ2-3,few,TRBV14,CASSHYRVSSTDTQYF
TRBJ2-5,many,TRBV5-1,CASSFAAGGGQETQYF
TRBJ2-7,.,TRBV5-6,CASSTGTGAPYEQYF
TRBJ2-5,.,TRBV29-1,CSVVGGGNETQYF
TRBJ1-2,.,TRBV2,CASSEYKEANYGYTF
TRBJ1-1,many,TRBV28,CASSRPNTEAFF
TRBJ2-3,few,TRBV12-3/TRBV12-4,CASSLGSSVGTDTQYF
TRBJ2-5,.,TRBV9,CASSVAAGDGETQYF
TRBJ1-5,once,TRBV7-2,CASSLGGTGGLQPQHF
TRBJ2-7,many,TRBV7-2,CASSLGPSGEQYF
TRBJ1-6,few,TRBV6-6,CASSYPTGGEYSPLHF
TRBJ1-1,.,TRBV7-2,CASSSGHANTEAFF
TRBJ1-1,.,TRBV30,CAWKGSANTEAFF
TRBJ1-1,.,TRBV12-3/TRBV12-4,CASRGPMNTEAFF
TRBJ2-7,.,TRBV10-3,CAISGTSGKGAYEQYF
TRBJ2-5,few,TRBV9,CASSASLAGKETQYF
TRBJ2-7,many,TRBV12-3/TRBV12-4,CASSRDRGRGSYEQYF
TRBJ2-7,many,TRBV18,CASSPPSSYEQYF
TRBJ2-7,.,TRBV18,CASSPDDRLWGSGEQYF
TRBJ2-1,few,TRBV24-1,CATSDSGLADNEQFF
TRBJ2-5,few,TRBV6-1,CASSGWYSEETQYF
TRBJ1-1,few,TRBV9,CASSAERGTGVTEAFF
TRBJ2-1,.,TRBV29-1,CSVPGPGRNEQFF
TRBJ2-2,.,TRBV4-3,CASSQEGGELFF
TRBJ2-1,many,TRBV20-1,CSARDVASRLAATSYNEQFF
TRBJ2-7,few,TRBV5-1,CASSLTTGTGAYEQYF
TRBJ2-3,.,TRBV20-1,CSAIGTSGADTQYF
TRBJ2-1,many,TRBV11-2,CASSLSTSYNEQFF
TRBJ2-1,.,TRBV28,CASSFGGTTYNEQFF
TRBJ2-1,few,TRBV7-2,CASSLAIASGNNEQFF
TRBJ2-5,.,TRBV12-3/TRBV12-4,CASSLYGTETQYF
TRBJ2-1,many,TRBV6-2/TRBV6-3,CASRHGLAETGEQFF
TRBJ2-3,.,TRBV5-1,CASSHAGGGTDTQYF
TRBJ2-7,.,TRBV5-1,CASSSQGGKTGEQYF
TRBJ2-1,.,TRBV20-1,CSANYRGMGEQFF
TRBJ2-7,few,TRBV20-1,CSAWTSGKYEQYF
TRBJ1-5,.,TRBV12-3/TRBV12-4,CASSPLGQNNQPQHF
TRBJ2-3,few,TRBV7-8,CASSWGDAGDTDTQYF
TRBJ1-1,.,TRBV29-1,CSVLLGPEAFF
TRBJ2-2,.,TRBV7-9,CASGTQRAGELFF
TRBJ2-1,few,TRBV20-1,CSASPAYNEQFF
TRBJ2-5,few,TRBV4-1,CASSQVSGGLQYF
TRBJ1-1,few,TRBV20-1,CSASFSRGRTEAFF
TRBJ2-2,.,TRBV5-1,CASSLARNTGELFF
TRBJ2-7,.,TRBV2,CASPESTGGTLGRNSGYEQYF
TRBJ1-1,.,TRBV27,CATSRGSMNTEAFF
TRBJ1-1,.,TRBV7-9,CASSLSFGLDTGEAFF
TRBJ2-7,few,TRBV7-8,CASSLAAAGLSYEQYF